This T cell receptor beta chain was sequenced for a study of T-cell memory formation after mild COVID-19. The study, taken as a whole, reports: Within pre-infection memory, some responding clones were found, suggesting cross-reactive memory joined.

This clonotype was recorded many times. What it binds is unknown. TCRdb independently ran MiXCR on the 5' RACE reads; one entry per CDR3 protein. The sample yields fewer than 95,000 distinct CDR3 sequences, approximately 15% seen once. The CDR3 spans 14 residues. J was trimmed by 8 bases and V by 4 bases; bases with no gene match: 8. Germline V gives CDR1 SNHLY, CDR2 FYNNEI. The sample comprised PBMCs or a T cell subset sorted from them (not recorded which). The origin of this receptor is a man in his late teens or twenties who had mild COVID-19 (a few samples of this study predate the infection). Cell type and time point are not known. This rearrangement joins TRBV2 to TRBJ2-1; 7 bases map to TRBD2. DNA for the CDR3: TGTGCCAGCAGTGGTGGGAGGGTCCGGGATGAGCAGTTCTTC. It encodes CASSGGRVRDEQFF. Supplemented by reference TRBV2 and TRBJ2-1, the full variable domain reads EPEVTQTPSHQVTQMGQEVILRCVPISNHLYFYWYRQILGQKVEFLVSFYNNEISEKSEIFDDQFSVERPDGSNFTLKIRSTKLEDSAMYFCASSGGRVRDEQFFGPGTRLTVL.